The 9 T cell receptor beta chains given below trace back to one sample, sequenced in a study of shared clonotypes between healthy human individuals. Repertoires were generated with immunoSEQ multiplex PCR, while TCRdb's copy carries only in-frame clones and drops some. The repertoire consists of about 2 million clones, with roughly 94% occurring once and the leading ten covering 0.13%. The sequencing sample was made of naive CD4+ T cells sorted from blood. Subset given: CD45RA+ positively selected. The receptors here all came from a young man in good health.

V gene TRBV27 combines with J gene TRBJ2-5; D is uncertain. V lost 5 bases to trimming and J lost 8 bases, with 15 bases between them. Germline CDR1 and CDR2: MNHEY and SMNVEV (reference sequence). The CDR3 spans 13 residues. The CDR3 coding sequence is TGTGCCAGCAGTCTGGGTGCCGTGGGAACCCAGTACTTC. Residues: CASSLGAVGTQYF.

This chain connects TRBV5-6 to TRBJ1-6; D is possibly TRBD1 (5 bases). CDR1 SGHDT and CDR2 YYEEEE come from the germline V gene. The V end was cut by 4 bases, the J end by 8 bases, with 19 bases between. The CDR3 sequence is 16 residues long. Here the CDR3 reads CASSPRRIVGDSPLHF. CDR3 sequence (DNA): TGTGCCAGCAGCCCCCGACGGATTGTAGGGGATTCACCCCTCCACTTT.

The DNA of the CDR3 is TGTGCCAGCAGGCCTGGGGGGGCCCAAGCTCAGCCCCAGCATTTT. Protein: CASRPGGAQAQPQHF. The chain links TRBV27 to TRBJ1-5; tentative D call: TRBD1 (6 bases). V was cut by 6 bases and J by 6 bases, with 18 bases left in between. Germline V gene sequence: CDR1 MNHEY, CDR2 SMNVEV (reference sequence). The CDR3 length is 15 residues.

The J gene is TRBJ1-1, the V gene TRBV21-1; the D segment call TRBD1 is taken from the table without a DNA check. TRBV21-1 is deemed a pseudogene. CDR3 size: 13 residues. This CDR3 is CASSRQTSTEAFF. CDR3 in DNA: TGTGCCAGCAGCAGACAGACAAGTACTGAAGCTTTCTTT.

The rearrangement links TRBV6-8 to TRBJ2-7, with 7 bases matching TRBD1. This CDR3 has 13 amino acids. Trimming at V came to 10 bases and at J to 3 bases, leaving 9 bases not matched to a gene. Per germline, CDR1 MNHGY and CDR2 SAAAGT. The DNA for the CDR3 is TGTGCCATCAGGGCCGGGACAGACTACGAGCAGTACTTC. Translating gives CAIRAGTDYEQYF.

This clone was detected only once. Other DNA sequences in this specimen translate into the identical CDR3. The chain couples TRBV5-1 to TRBJ2-2; D not resolved. Between the trimmed V and J ends, which lost 2 bases and 0 bases, there was a span of 5 bases. This CDR3 region has 14 residues. Germline loops: CDR1 SGHRS, CDR2 YFSETQ. The DNA of the CDR3 is TGCGCCAGCAGCTTTACCGCGAACACCGGGGAGCTGTTTTTT. Translation: CASSFTANTGELFF.

A note on this clone: Within the sample, other DNA sequences also encode this same CDR3. V and J are TRBV20-1 and TRBJ2-7; D gene ambiguous. Trimming left V 5 bases short and J 4 bases short, with 6 bases between. This CDR3 has 10 amino acids. Germline-derived CDR1 and CDR2 are DFQATT and SNEGSKA (reference sequence). CDR3 amino acids: CSAPPYEQYF. CDR3 DNA: TGCAGTGCTCCGCCATACGAGCAGTACTTC.

On this clone: This specimen includes other DNA sequences encoding the same CDR3. The chain combines TRBV6-6 with TRBJ1-6; maybe TRBD1 (6 bases). CDR1 and CDR2 from the germline V gene are MNHNY and SVGAGI (reference sequence). The CDR3 is 16 residues long. V lost 2 bases to trimming and J lost 3 bases, with 11 bases between them. CDR3 amino acids: CASSYPGGDYNSPLHF. The CDR3 DNA reads as TGTGCCAGCAGTTACCCGGGGGGCGACTATAATTCACCCCTCCACTTT.

This sequence joins TRBV28 and TRBJ2-7; D gene ambiguous. CDR1 is MDHEN, CDR2 SYDVKM, per germline. V dropped 7 bases and J dropped 2 bases, with 15 bases sitting between them. The CDR3 covers 14 residues. Here the CDR3 reads CASTRPVIPYEQYF. In DNA, the CDR3 is TGTGCCAGCACCCGACCAGTAATTCCCTACGAGCAGTACTTC. Filled out from reference TRBV28 and TRBJ2-7, the complete variable domain reads DVKVTQSSRYLVKRTGEKVFLECVQDMDHENMFWYRQDPGLGLRLIYFSYDVKMKEKGDIPEGYSVSREKKERFSLILESASTNQTSMYLCASTRPVIPYEQYFGPGTRLTVT.